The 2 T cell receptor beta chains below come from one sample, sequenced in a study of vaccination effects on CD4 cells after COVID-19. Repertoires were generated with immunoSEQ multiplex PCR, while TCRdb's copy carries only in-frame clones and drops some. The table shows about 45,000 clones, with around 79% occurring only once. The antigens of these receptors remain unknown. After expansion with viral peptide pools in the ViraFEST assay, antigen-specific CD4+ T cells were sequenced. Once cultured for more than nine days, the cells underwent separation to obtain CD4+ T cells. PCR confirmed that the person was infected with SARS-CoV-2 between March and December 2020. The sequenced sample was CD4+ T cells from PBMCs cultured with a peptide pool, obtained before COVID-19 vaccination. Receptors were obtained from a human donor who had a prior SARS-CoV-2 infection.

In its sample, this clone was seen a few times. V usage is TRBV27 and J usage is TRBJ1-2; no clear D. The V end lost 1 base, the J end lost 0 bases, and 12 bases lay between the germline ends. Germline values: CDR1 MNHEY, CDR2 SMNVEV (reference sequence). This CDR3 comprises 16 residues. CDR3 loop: CASSLYGETPNYGYTF. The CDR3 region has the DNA TGTGCCAGCAGTTTATATGGAGAGACACCTAACTATGGCTACACCTTC.

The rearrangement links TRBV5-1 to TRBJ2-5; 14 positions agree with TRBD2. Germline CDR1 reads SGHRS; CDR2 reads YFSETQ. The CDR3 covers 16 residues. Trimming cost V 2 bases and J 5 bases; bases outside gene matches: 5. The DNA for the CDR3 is TGCGCCAGCAGCTTAATGGGACTAGCGGGAGTGGAGACCCAGTACTTC. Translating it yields CASSLMGLAGVETQYF.